Below, 15 T cell receptor beta chains from the same sample are listed, as sequenced in a study of cytotoxic CD8 clonotypes in ibrutinib-treated CLL. Here immunoSEQ multiplex PCR was the method, and the copy in TCRdb shows in-frame clones only, minus some. Of around 160,000 clones in the sample, roughly 86% were seen once. Source: PBMCs, taken after 12 months of ibrutinib treatment. These receptors were taken from a human donor with chronic lymphocytic leukemia.

The rearrangement links TRBV7-9 to TRBJ1-4; the match to TRBD1 covers 9 bases. CDR3 length equals 16 residues. Germline CDR1 reads SEHNR; CDR2 reads FQNEAQ (reference sequence). The ends lost 3 bases at V and 8 bases at J; junction bases unmatched: 10. The CDR3 nucleotides read TGTGCCAGCAGCTTGGACGGGACAGGGTTGAACGAAAAACTGTTTTTT. Translation: CASSLDGTGLNEKLFF.

This chain uses TRBV11-3 with TRBJ2-1; perhaps TRBD1 as D (5 bases). The CDR3 runs to 13 residues. CDR1 SGHNT and CDR2 YENEEA come from the germline V gene. V was cut by 9 bases and J by 3 bases, with 12 bases left in between. CDR3 residues: CASSREVYNEQFF. CDR3 nucleotides: TGTGCCAGTTCCAGGGAAGTCTACAATGAGCAGTTCTTC.

This chain joins TRBV11-2 and TRBJ2-3; 7 bases map to TRBD1. This CDR3 has 17 amino acids. V trimming: 3 bases; J trimming: 2 bases; junction bases outside the gene matches: 11. The germline V gene encodes CDR1 SGHAT and CDR2 FQNNGV. The CDR3 DNA follows: TGTGCCAGCAGCTTCCCTCGGACAGGAGAATACACAGATACGCAGTATTTT. Its translation: CASSFPRTGEYTDTQYF.

V usage is TRBV28 and J usage is TRBJ2-7; the D gene is possibly TRBD1 (5 bases). The CDR3 is 13 residues long. The germline V gene has CDR1 MDHEN and CDR2 SYDVKM. V was clipped by 3 bases and J by 9 bases, with 15 bases between them. CDR3 residues: CASSFAGPVGQYF. CDR3 bases: TGTGCCAGCAGTTTCGCAGGGCCCGTGGGGCAGTACTTC.

The chain couples TRBV28 to TRBJ1-2, with D unclear. V lost 2 bases, J lost 2 bases, and 6 bases lay in between. The CDR3 has 13 residues. Per the germline V gene, CDR1 is MDHEN and CDR2 is SYDVKM. CDR3 sequence reads: CASSLRENYGYTF. CDR3 nucleotide sequence: TGTGCCAGCAGTTTAAGAGAGAACTATGGCTACACCTTC.

The J gene is TRBJ2-2, the V gene TRBV6-1; 9 bases are a match to TRBD1. The trim removed 5 bases at V and 3 bases at J, leaving 1 base unmatched. The CDR3 is 14 residues long. Germline V gives CDR1 MNHNS, CDR2 SASEGT. The CDR3 loop is CASSWDRDTGELFF. As DNA, the CDR3 is TGTGCCAGCAGTTGGGACAGGGACACCGGGGAGCTGTTTTTT.

This chain links TRBV29-1 with TRBJ1-5, with D tentatively TRBD1 (5 bases). The CDR3 covers 14 residues. The germline CDR1 and CDR2 sequences are SQVTM and ANQGSEA. The ends were cut back, 7 bases at V and 7 bases at J, with 20 bases in the middle. This chain's CDR3 is CSASVGSRDQPQHF. The CDR3 DNA reads TGCAGCGCCTCGGTAGGCAGTAGGGACCAGCCCCAGCATTTT.

This clone was seen once. The CDR3 is CSVDRAGHNEQFF. CDR3 nucleotide sequence: TGCAGCGTTGATCGCGCAGGCCACAATGAGCAGTTCTTC. This chain connects TRBV29-1 to TRBJ2-1; D remains ambiguous. Germline V gene data show CDR1 as SQVTM and CDR2 as ANQGSEA. The V gene lost 3 bases and the J gene lost 5 bases, with 11 bases spanning the gap. This CDR3 contains 13 residues.

This sequence joins TRBV9 and TRBJ2-3; maybe TRBD2 (7 bases). This CDR3 region has 15 residues. V lost 6 bases to trimming and J lost 2 bases, with 16 bases between them. Germline V gene sequence: CDR1 SGDLS, CDR2 YYNGEE. CDR3 sequence (DNA): TGTGCCAGCACCATTGGGGGGGACACCACAGATACGCAGTATTTT. It codes for CASTIGGDTTDTQYF.

The J gene is TRBJ2-7, the V gene TRBV7-3, with no clear D. Germline assignment: CDR1 SGHTA and CDR2 FQGTGA. V lost 5 bases to trimming and J lost 6 bases, with 20 bases between them. The CDR3 runs 15 residues. The CDR3 DNA sequence: TGTGCCAGCAGCCCACCGCCTACGGGTGCAGCCGAGCAGTACTTC. Residues: CASSPPPTGAAEQYF.

The V call is TRBV6-6, the J call TRBJ2-6; D gene unclear. Germline values: CDR1 MNHNY, CDR2 SVGAGI (reference sequence). The CDR3 is 13 residues long. Trimming took off 6 bases at V and 5 bases at J, with 8 bases between the two ends. The CDR3 sequence: CASRTVRANVLTF. The CDR3 nucleotides are TGTGCCAGCAGGACCGTAAGGGCCAACGTCCTGACTTTC.

The rearrangement uses TRBV5-6 and TRBJ1-4; D is uncertain. There are 15 residues in the CDR3. Germline V gives CDR1 SGHDT, CDR2 YYEEEE. The ends were cut back, 1 base at V and 0 bases at J, with 7 bases in the middle. The CDR3 DNA sequence: TGTGCCAGCAGCTTGAGGGTTACAACTAATGAAAAACTGTTTTTT. Translating gives CASSLRVTTNEKLFF. Using reference TRBV5-6 and TRBJ1-4 for the parts outside the CDR3, the full variable domain is DAGVTQSPTHLIKTRGQQVTLRCSPKSGHDTVSWYQQALGQGPQFIFQYYEEEERQRGNFPDRFSGHQFPNYSSELNVNALLLGDSALYLCASSLRVTTNEKLFFGSGTQLSVL.

This rearrangement joins TRBV19 to TRBJ2-5; the match to TRBD1 covers 8 bases. CDR3 length equals 15 residues. Looked up from germline, CDR1 is LNHDA and CDR2 is SQIVND (reference sequence). The ends lost 4 bases at V and 3 bases at J; junction bases unmatched: 7. The CDR3 DNA reads as TGTGCCAGTAGTACTTCCGGGACAGGCAAAGAGACCCAGTACTTC. Translated: CASSTSGTGKETQYF.

The CDR3 region is CASSNIFSGVDTQYF. CDR3 bases: TGTGCCAGCTCAAATATATTTTCGGGAGTGGATACGCAGTATTTT. The chain links TRBV18 to TRBJ2-3; the D gene is possibly TRBD2 (6 bases). The germline V gene has CDR1 KGHSH and CDR2 LQKENI. This CDR3 spans 15 amino acids. V shed 5 bases and J shed 6 bases, with 18 bases lying between them.

CDR3 amino acids: CASSPGTGPNYGYTF. The CDR3 DNA follows: TGTGCCAGCAGCCCAGGGACAGGGCCTAACTATGGCTACACCTTC. The rearrangement uses TRBV7-2 and TRBJ1-2; 9 positions match TRBD1. The junction had 4 bases not matched to a gene; V was cut back by 5 bases and J by 0 bases. The CDR3 has 15 residues. Per germline, CDR1 SGHTA and CDR2 FQGNSA.